The text below deals with one T cell receptor beta chain. What it recognizes is unknown. The data were taken from a study of OX40 agonist ivuxolimab in advanced cancers. Background on the study: People in dose escalation had one of these cancers: hepatocellular carcinoma, melanoma, renal cell or head and neck cancer. Study conclusions and caveats: Partial responders at 0.1-3.0 mg/kg showed near-lowest clonal expansion. Within 6 weeks, CD4+ and CD8+ blood T cells expanded clonally at 0.1 to 3.0 mg/kg. Relative to CD4+ cells, CD8+ T cells on average had more expanded clones.

The CDR3 is 11 residues long. CDR1 and CDR2 (germline): MNHEY, SVGAGI. V gave up 5 bases and J gave up 9 bases, with 8 bases separating them. The protocol was immunoSEQ multiplex PCR, while the TCRdb copy is restricted to in-frame clones and leaves out a portion. The profile covers some 90,000 clones, with 92% appearing a single time and roughly 1.1% taken by the ten largest. The V and J genes are TRBV6-5 and TRBJ1-3, with no clear D. The TCR sequence derives from an adult with an advanced solid tumor such as melanoma, head and neck, liver or kidney cancer. The starting material was CD4+ or CD8+ T cells sorted from blood, obtained in a trial of the OX40 agonist ivuxolimab. Written as DNA, the CDR3 is TGTGCCAGCAGTGACTTCCTCACCATATATTTT. Protein sequence: CASSDFLTIYF.